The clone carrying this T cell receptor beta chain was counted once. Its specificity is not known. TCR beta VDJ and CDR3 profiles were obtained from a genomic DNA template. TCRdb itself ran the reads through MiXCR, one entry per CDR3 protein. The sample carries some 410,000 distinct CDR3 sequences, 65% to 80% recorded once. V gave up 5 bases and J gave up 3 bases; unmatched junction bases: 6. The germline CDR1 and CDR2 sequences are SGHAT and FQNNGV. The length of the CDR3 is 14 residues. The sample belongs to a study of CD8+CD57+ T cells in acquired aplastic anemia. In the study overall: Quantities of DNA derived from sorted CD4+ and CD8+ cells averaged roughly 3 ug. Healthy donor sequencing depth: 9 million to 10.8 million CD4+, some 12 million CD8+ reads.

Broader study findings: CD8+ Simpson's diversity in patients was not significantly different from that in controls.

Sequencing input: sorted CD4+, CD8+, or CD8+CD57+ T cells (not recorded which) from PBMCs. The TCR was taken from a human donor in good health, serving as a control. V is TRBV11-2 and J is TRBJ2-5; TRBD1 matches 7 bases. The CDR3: CASSRRTGEETQYF. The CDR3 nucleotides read TGTGCCAGCAGCCGTAGAACAGGGGAAGAGACCCAGTACTTC.